The clone carrying this T cell receptor (beta chain) was found a few times. Its antigen is not known. This sample is part of a study of shared clonotypes between healthy human individuals. Regarding the study as a whole: Large sequencing depth failed to make sorted-subset sequencing complete, rarefaction showed. It was the few donors that limited the genetic and exposure-history diversity represented. The naive CD4 repertoires of several donors were compared, and approximately 5.3% of clonotypes were shared.

Germline CDR1 and CDR2: LNHDA and SQIVND (reference sequence). This CDR3 has 14 amino acids. Trimming took 8 bases from V and 7 from J; bases not matched to a gene: 10. In replicate PCRs of sorted subsets, approximately 210 ng DNA, about 29,000 T cell genomes, was used. The protocol was immunoSEQ multiplex PCR, while the TCRdb copy is restricted to in-frame clones and leaves out a portion. The repertoire includes a few million clones, just over 90% of them detected once, and 0.39% sits in the top ten. This receptor was obtained from a man aged 18 to 30 in good health. Some clones in this sample may be carry-over from other donors' samples. V and J are TRBV19 and TRBJ1-4; 7 bases fit TRBD1. The source material was naive CD4+ T cells from PBMCs. The subset is: CD45RA+ positively selected. The CDR3 DNA reads as TGTGCCAGTTCGGCAGGGGGGTTAGCTGAAAAACTGTTTTTT. Protein: CASSAGGLAEKLFF. Looking up the rest from reference TRBV19 and TRBJ1-4 gives the full variable domain: DGGITQSPKYLFRKEGQNVTLSCEQNLNHDAMYWYRQDPGQGLRLIYYSQIVNDFQKGDIAEGYSVSREKKESFPLTVTSAQKNPTAFYLCASSAGGLAEKLFFGSGTQLSVL.